This T cell receptor (beta chain) stems from a study of Graves' ophthalmopathy and Graves' hyperthyroidism. Other autoimmune disease, uncontrolled infection, pregnancy and lactation led to exclusion. Each diagnosis was determined on the basis of clinical symptoms, serum thyroxine, TRAb, thyroid ultrasound and orbital computed tomography. This clonotype was seen at least ten times. Antigen unknown. Beta-chain TCR CDR3 regions were amplified from RNA transcripts. The first round was an RT-PCR with HTBI primers, and the second round was a multiplex PCR. TCRdb used MiXCR to reprocess the multiplex PCR reads, holding one entry per CDR3 protein. Of almost 400,000 distinct CDR3 sequences listed, about 17% are singletons. Whole-study findings and limits: The 13-signature model separated ophthalmopathy from stable hyperthyroidism at 85% to 90% sensitivity and around 80% specificity. Thyroid clonotypes that were expanded above 0.001 frequency mostly also appeared in blood.

The CDR3 is 16 residues long. Trimming removed 0 bases from V and 3 bases from J, with 12 bases in between. CDR1 is MNHEY, CDR2 SVGEGT, per germline. The chain uses TRBV6-2 or TRBV6-3 and TRBJ1-5; D ambiguous. The receptor comes from a young woman with Graves' ophthalmopathy. Input material: peripheral blood. CDR3 DNA: TGTGCCAGCAGTTACTCGACTGGGGTATTCAATCAGCCCCAGCATTTT. Translation gives CASSYSTGVFNQPQHF.